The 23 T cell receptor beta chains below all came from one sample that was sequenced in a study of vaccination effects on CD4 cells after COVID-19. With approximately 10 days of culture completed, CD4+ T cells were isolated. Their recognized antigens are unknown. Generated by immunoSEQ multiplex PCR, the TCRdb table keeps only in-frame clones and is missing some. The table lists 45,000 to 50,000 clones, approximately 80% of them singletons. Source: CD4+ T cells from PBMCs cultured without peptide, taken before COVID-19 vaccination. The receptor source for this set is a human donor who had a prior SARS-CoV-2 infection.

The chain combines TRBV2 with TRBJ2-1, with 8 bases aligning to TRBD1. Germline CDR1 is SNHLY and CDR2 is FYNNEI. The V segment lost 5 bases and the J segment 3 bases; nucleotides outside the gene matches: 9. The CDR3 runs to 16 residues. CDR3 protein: CASSNTGGVGYNEQFF. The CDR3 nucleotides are TGTGCCAGCAGTAATACAGGGGGAGTGGGCTACAATGAGCAGTTCTTC.

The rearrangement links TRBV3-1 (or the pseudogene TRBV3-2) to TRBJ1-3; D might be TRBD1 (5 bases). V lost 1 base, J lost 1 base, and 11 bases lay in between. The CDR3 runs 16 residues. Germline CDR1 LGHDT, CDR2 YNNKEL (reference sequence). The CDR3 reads CASSQGGLWSGNTIYF. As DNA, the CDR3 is TGTGCCAGCAGCCAAGGGGGGTTGTGGTCTGGAAACACCATATATTTT.

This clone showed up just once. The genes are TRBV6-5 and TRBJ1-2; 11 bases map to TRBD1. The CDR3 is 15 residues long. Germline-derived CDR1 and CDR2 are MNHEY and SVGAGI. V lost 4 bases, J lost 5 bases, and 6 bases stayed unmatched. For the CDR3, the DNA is TGTGCCAGCAGTTTGGGGACAGGGGGTTGGTATGGCTACACCTTC. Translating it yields CASSLGTGGWYGYTF.

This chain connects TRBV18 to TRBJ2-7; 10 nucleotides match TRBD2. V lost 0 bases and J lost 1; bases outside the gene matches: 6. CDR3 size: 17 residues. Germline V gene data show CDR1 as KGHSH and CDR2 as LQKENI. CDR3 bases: TGTGCCAGCTCACCACCGAGCTCACTAGCGGGATCCTACGAGCAGTACTTC. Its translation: CASSPPSSLAGSYEQYF.

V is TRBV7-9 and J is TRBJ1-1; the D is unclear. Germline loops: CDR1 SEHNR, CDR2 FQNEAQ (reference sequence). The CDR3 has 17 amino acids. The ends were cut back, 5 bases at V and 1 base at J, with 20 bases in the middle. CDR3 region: CASSPKIGAGGNTEAFF. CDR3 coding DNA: TGTGCCAGCAGCCCGAAGATCGGCGCAGGCGGGAACACTGAAGCTTTCTTT.

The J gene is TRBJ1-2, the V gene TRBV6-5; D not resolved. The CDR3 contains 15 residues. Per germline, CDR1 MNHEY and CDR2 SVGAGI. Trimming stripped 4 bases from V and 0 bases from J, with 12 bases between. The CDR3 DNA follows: TGTGCCAGCAGTTGGAGAGTGGATGCTAACTATGGCTACACCTTC. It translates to CASSWRVDANYGYTF.

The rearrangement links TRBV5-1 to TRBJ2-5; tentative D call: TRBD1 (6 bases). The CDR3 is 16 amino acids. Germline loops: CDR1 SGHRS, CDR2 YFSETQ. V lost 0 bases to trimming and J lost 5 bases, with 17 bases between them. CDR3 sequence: CASSLGPSGERETQYF. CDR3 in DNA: TGCGCCAGCAGCTTGGGGCCATCAGGGGAGAGGGAGACCCAGTACTTC.

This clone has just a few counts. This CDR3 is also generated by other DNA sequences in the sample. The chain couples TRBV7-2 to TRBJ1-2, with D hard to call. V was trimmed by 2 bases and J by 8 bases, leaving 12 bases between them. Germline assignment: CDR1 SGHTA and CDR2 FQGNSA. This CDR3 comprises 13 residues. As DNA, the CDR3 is TGTGCCAGCAGCTTATACGCAGGTTACGGCTACACCTTC. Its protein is CASSLYAGYGYTF.

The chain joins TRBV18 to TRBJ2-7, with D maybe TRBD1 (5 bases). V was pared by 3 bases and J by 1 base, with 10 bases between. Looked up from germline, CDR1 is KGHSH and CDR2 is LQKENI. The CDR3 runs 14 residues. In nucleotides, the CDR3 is TGTGCCAGCTCACCCTCAGGGTTATCCTACGAGCAGTACTTC. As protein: CASSPSGLSYEQYF. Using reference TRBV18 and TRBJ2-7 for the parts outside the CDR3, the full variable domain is NAGVMQNPRHLVRRRGQEARLRCSPMKGHSHVYWYRQLPEEGLKFMVYLQKENIIDESGMPKERFSAEFPKEGPSILRIQQVVRGDSAAYFCASSPSGLSYEQYFGPGTRLTVT.

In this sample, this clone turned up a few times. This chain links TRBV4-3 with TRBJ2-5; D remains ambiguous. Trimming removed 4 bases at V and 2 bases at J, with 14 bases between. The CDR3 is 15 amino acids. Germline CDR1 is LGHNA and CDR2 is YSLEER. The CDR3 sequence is CASSRQTANQETQYF. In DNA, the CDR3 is TGCGCCAGCAGCCGCCAAACAGCAAATCAAGAGACCCAGTACTTC.

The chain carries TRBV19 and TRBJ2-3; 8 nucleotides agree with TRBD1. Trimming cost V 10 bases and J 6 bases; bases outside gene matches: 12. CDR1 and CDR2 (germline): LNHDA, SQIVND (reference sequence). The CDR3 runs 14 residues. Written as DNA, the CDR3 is TGTGCCACCACAGACAGGGGTTCTACGGATACGCAGTATTTT. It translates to CATTDRGSTDTQYF.

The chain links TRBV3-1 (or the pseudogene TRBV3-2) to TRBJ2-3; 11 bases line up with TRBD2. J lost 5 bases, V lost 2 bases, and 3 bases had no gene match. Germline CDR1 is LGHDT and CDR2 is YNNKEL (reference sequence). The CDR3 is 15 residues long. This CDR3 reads CASSQLLAGEDTQYF. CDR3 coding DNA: TGTGCCAGCAGCCAACTACTAGCGGGGGAAGATACGCAGTATTTT.

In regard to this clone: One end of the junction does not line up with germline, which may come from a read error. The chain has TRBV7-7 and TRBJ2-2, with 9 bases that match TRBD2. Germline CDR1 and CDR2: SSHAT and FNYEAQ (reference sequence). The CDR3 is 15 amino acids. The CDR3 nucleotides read TGTGCTAGCAGCTTAGCGACTAGCGGAACCGGGGAGCTGTTTTTT. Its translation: CASSLATSGTGELFF.

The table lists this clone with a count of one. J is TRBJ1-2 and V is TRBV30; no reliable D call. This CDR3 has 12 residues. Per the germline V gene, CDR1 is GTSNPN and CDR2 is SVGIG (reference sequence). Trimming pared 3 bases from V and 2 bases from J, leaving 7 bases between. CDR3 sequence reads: CAWRKQNYGYTF. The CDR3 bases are TGTGCCTGGAGAAAGCAGAACTATGGCTACACCTTC.

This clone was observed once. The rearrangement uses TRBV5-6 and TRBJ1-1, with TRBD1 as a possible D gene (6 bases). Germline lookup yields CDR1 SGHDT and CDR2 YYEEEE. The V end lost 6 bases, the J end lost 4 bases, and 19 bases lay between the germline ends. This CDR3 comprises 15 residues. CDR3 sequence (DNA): TGTGCCAGCACCAAACTTAGGGGGAGCGGCACTGAAGCTTTCTTT. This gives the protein CASTKLRGSGTEAFF.

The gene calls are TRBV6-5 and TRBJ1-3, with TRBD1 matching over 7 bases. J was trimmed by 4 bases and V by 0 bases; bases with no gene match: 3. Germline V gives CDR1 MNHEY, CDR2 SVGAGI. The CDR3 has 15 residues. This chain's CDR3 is CASSYSGDRGNTIYF. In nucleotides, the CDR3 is TGTGCCAGCAGTTACTCGGGGGACAGAGGAAACACCATATATTTT.

CDR3 protein: CASSIAGYRAKTQYF. In DNA, the CDR3 is TGTGCCAGTAGTATTGCGGGATACAGGGCAAAGACCCAGTACTTC. The chain combines TRBV19 with TRBJ2-5; perhaps D is TRBD1 or TRBD2 (6 bases each). This CDR3 is built from 15 residues. Germline assignment: CDR1 LNHDA and CDR2 SQIVND (reference sequence). V dropped 3 bases and J dropped 6 bases, with 17 bases sitting between them.

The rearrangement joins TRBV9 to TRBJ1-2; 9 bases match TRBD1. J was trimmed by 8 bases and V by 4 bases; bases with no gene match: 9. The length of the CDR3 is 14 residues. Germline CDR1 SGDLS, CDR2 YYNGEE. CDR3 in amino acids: CASSPRDRDGGYTF. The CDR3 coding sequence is TGTGCCAGCAGCCCCCGGGACAGGGATGGAGGCTACACCTTC.

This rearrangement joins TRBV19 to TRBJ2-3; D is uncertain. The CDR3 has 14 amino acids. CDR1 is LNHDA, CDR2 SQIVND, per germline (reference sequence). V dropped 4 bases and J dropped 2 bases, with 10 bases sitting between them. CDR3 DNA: TGTGCCAGTAGTAAAAGACACCTCACAGATACGCAGTATTTT. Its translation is CASSKRHLTDTQYF.

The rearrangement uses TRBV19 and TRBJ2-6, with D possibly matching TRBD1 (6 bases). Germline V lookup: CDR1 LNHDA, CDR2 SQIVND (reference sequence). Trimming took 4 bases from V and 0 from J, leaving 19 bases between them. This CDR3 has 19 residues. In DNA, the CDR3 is TGTGCCAGTAGTACCTGGTTTGGGCGACAGGACTCTGGGGCCAACGTCCTGACTTTC. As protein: CASSTWFGRQDSGANVLTF. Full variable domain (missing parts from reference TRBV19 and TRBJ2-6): DGGITQSPKYLFRKEGQNVTLSCEQNLNHDAMYWYRQDPGQGLRLIYYSQIVNDFQKGDIAEGYSVSREKKESFPLTVTSAQKNPTAFYLCASSTWFGRQDSGANVLTFGAGSRLTVL.

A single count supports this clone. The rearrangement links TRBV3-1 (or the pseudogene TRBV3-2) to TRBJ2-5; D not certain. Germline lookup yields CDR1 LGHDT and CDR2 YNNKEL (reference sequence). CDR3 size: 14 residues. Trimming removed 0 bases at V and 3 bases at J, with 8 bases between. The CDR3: CASSQDVAEETQYF. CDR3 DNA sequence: TGTGCCAGCAGCCAAGATGTGGCAGAAGAGACCCAGTACTTC.

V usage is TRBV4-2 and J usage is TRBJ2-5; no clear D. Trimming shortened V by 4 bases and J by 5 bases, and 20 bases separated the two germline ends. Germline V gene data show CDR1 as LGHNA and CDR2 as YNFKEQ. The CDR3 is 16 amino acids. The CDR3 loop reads CASSRGEATPRETQYF. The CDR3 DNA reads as TGTGCCAGCAGCCGCGGTGAGGCAACCCCCCGGGAGACCCAGTACTTC.

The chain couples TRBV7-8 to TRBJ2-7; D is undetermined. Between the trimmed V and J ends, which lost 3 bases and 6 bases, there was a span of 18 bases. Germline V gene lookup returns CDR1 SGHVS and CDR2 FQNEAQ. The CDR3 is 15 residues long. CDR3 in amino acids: CASSLKRLLPPEQYF. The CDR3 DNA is TGTGCCAGCAGCTTGAAACGGCTTCTGCCTCCCGAGCAGTACTTC.